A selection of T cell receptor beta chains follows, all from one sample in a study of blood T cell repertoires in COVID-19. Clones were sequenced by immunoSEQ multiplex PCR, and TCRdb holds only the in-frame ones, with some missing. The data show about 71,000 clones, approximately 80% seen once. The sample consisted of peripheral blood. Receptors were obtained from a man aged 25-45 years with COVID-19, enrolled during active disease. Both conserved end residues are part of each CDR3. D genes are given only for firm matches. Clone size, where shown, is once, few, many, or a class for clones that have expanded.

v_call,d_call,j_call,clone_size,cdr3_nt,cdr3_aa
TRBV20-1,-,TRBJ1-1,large,TGCAGTGCTAGTCCGGTGATGAACACTGAAGCTTTCTTT,CSASPVMNTEAFF
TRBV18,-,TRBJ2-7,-,TGTGCCAGCTCACCTGTCCTGGCAATAGAGGGAAGCTACGAGCAGTACTTC,CASSPVLAIEGSYEQYF
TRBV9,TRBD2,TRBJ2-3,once,TGTGCCAGCAGCGTAGGGGGGAGGGGCCCCCGGAACACAGATACGCAGTATTTT,CASSVGGRGPRNTDTQYF
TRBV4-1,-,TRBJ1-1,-,TGCGCCAGCAGCTTGCGATCCGGGGGGGACACTGAAGCTTTCTTT,CASSLRSGGDTEAFF
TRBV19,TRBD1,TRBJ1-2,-,TGTGCCAGTAGTAGGTCGACAGGGCCCAACTATGGCTACACCTTC,CASSRSTGPNYGYTF
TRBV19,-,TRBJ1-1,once,TGTGCCAGTAGTAGCGACAGAGCGAACACTGAAGCTTTCTTT,CASSSDRANTEAFF
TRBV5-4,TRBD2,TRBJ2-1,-,TGTGCCAGCAGCTCTCCGGGACTAGGGCCGAATGAGCAGTTCTTC,CASSSPGLGPNEQFF
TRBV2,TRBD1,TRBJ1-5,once,TGTGCCAGCAGAGACAGGGTCCAGCCCCAGCATTTT,CASRDRVQPQHF
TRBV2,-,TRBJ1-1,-,TGTGCCAGCGGGAACAGGGAGAACACTGAAGCTTTCTTT,CASGNRENTEAFF
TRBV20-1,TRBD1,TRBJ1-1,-,TGCAGTGCTAGGTCAGGGGGACAGGCTTTCTTT,CSARSGGQAFF
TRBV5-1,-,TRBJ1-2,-,TGCGCCAGCAGCTTGGGGGACACCGGACGGGGCTACACCTTC,CASSLGDTGRGYTF
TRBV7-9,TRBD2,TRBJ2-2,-,TGTGCCAGCAGTTATAGCGGGAGGGCTTCGACCGGGGAGCTGTTTTTT,CASSYSGRASTGELFF
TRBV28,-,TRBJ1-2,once,TGTGCCAGCAGTTTACCCGGGACGGGGAGGGGTGGCTACACCTTC,CASSLPGTGRGGYTF
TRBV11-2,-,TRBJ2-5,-,TGTGCCAGCAGCTTAGGGGGGGGCGTAGAGACCCAGTACTTC,CASSLGGGVETQYF
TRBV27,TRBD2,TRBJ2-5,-,TGTGCCAGCAGTTTGCGGGGGGGGGAAGAGACCCAGTACTTC,CASSLRGGEETQYF
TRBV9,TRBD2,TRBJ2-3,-,TGTGCCAGCAGCGCCCGGACTAGCGGGTCTTTCACAGATACGCAGTATTTT,CASSARTSGSFTDTQYF
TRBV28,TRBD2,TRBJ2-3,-,TGTGCCAGCAGCCTACTCTCTAGCGGGAGCGGCACAGATACGCAGTATTTT,CASSLLSSGSGTDTQYF
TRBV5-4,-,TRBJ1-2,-,TGTGCCAGCAGCTTGGACAGTATGAAACCTCTGTATGGCTACACCTTC,CASSLDSMKPLYGYTF
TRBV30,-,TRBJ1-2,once,TGTGCCTGGAGCCGAGAAGACAGCAACTATGGCTACACCTTC,CAWSREDSNYGYTF
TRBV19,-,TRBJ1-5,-,TGTGCCAGTAGTATATCATTACACCCCGATCAGCCCCAGCATTTT,CASSISLHPDQPQHF
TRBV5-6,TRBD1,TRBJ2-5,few,TGTGCCAGCAGTCCGGGACAGGCACGAGGGAGAGAGACCCAGTACTTC,CASSPGQARGRETQYF
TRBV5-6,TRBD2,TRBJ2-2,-,TGTGCCAGCAGCCAGATTGGGACTAGCGGCACCGGGGAGCTGTTTTTT,CASSQIGTSGTGELFF
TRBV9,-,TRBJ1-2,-,TGTGCCAGCAGCGGAGGGAGGGCCACCCTTAGTGGCTACACCTTC,CASSGGRATLSGYTF
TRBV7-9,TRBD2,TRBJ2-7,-,TGTGCCAGCAGCTTCAGCGGGGAGGGCGAGCAGTACTTC,CASSFSGEGEQYF
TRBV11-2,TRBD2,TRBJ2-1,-,TGTGCCAGCAGCTCGATGATGACTAGCTCAGAGCAGTTCTTC,CASSSMMTSSEQFF
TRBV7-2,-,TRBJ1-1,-,TGTGCCAGCAGCTTAGAGCGGGACGGCAGGGTCAACACTGAAGCTTTCTTT,CASSLERDGRVNTEAFF
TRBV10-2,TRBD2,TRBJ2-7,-,TGCGCCAGCAGCGCTAGCGGAGGCTACGAGCAGTACTTC,CASSASGGYEQYF
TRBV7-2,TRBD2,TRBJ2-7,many,TGTGCCAGCAGCTCAGCGGGAGGGGGTTTAGAGCAGTACTTC,CASSSAGGGLEQYF
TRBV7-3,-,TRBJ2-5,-,TGTGCCAGCAGCGTGACCGTTACAGGAAAAGAGACCCAGTACTTC,CASSVTVTGKETQYF
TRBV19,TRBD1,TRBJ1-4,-,TGTGCCAGTAGTGATCCGGGACAGGGGGGCGAAAAACTGTTTTTT,CASSDPGQGGEKLFF
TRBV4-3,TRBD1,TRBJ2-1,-,TGCGCCAGCAGCCAAATGGACAGGGGGCTTTACAATGAGCAGTTCTTC,CASSQMDRGLYNEQFF
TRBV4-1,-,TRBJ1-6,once,TGCGCCAGCAGCCAGGTACGCGAGTCACCCCTCCACTTT,CASSQVRESPLHF
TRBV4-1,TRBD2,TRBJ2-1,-,TGCGCCAGCAGCCAAGATCAGGCGGGACTAGCGGGAGTAAATGAGCAGTTCTTC,CASSQDQAGLAGVNEQFF
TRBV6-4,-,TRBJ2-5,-,TGTGCCAGCAGTGACAGGGCAGGGGAGACCCAGTACTTC,CASSDRAGETQYF
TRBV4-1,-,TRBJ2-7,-,TGCGCCAGCAGCCAAGATGCGGTATCCTACGAGCAGTACTTC,CASSQDAVSYEQYF
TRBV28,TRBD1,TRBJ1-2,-,TGTGCCAGCGGGACAGCCTATGGCTACACCTTC,CASGTAYGYTF
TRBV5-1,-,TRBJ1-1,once,TGCGCCAGCAGCTTACGGCGGTCGAACACTGAAGCTTTCTTT,CASSLRRSNTEAFF
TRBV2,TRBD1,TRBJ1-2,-,TGTGCCAGCCTAAAGGGGGCCCGGGACTATGGCTACACCTTC,CASLKGARDYGYTF
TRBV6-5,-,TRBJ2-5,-,TGTGCCAGCAGTTATTACAGGGAACAAGAGACCCAGTACTTC,CASSYYREQETQYF
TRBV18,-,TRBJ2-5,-,TGTGCCAGCTCAAGGGGAGAGACCCAGTACTTC,CASSRGETQYF
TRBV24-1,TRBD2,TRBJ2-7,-,TGTGCCACCAGTGCTAGCGGGAGCTACGAGCAGTACTTC,CATSASGSYEQYF
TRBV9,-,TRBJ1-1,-,TGTGCCAGCAGCGTAACGGACTTGAACACTGAAGCTTTCTTT,CASSVTDLNTEAFF
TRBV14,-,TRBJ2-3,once,TGTGCCAGCAGCCAGACCGACCCATGGCGGGCTAGCACAGATACGCAGTATTTT,CASSQTDPWRASTDTQYF
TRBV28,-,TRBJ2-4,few,TGTGCCAGCCATTCACCCGACAGGACCCTAGCCAAAAACATTCAGTACTTC,CASHSPDRTLAKNIQYF
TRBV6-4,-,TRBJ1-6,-,TGTGCCAGCAGTGAAACAGGCGCCGGTTCACCCCTCCACTTT,CASSETGAGSPLHF
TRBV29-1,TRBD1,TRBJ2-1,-,TGCAGCGCCCGAGGGGGACAGGGGTGGGACAATGAGCAGTTCTTC,CSARGGQGWDNEQFF
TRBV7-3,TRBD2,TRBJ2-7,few,TGTGCCAGCAGCCGCTCGACTAGCGGGGACGAGCAGTACTTC,CASSRSTSGDEQYF
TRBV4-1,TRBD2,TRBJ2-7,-,TGCGCCAGCAGCCGCCTTTCCGGGACTAGCGAACTCTACGAGCAGTACTTC,CASSRLSGTSELYEQYF
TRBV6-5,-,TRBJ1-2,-,TGTGCCAGCACCAAACTCAGGGGCAACTATGGCTACACCTTC,CASTKLRGNYGYTF
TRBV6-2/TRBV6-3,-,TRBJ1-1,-,TGTGCCAGCAGTTACTCGGGCCAGCTTGAAGCTTTCTTT,CASSYSGQLEAFF
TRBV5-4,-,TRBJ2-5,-,TGTGCCAGCAGCTTCCGGGACAAGCAAGAGACCCAGTACTTC,CASSFRDKQETQYF
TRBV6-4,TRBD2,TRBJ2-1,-,TGTGCCAGCAGTGAGTCTAGCGGAAGCCTCTACAATGAGCAGTTCTTC,CASSESSGSLYNEQFF
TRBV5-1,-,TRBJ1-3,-,TGCGCCAGCAGCATGACAGACTCTGGAAACACCATATATTTT,CASSMTDSGNTIYF